A selection of T cell receptor beta chains follows, all from one sample in a study of blood T cell repertoires in COVID-19. Here immunoSEQ multiplex PCR was the method, and the copy in TCRdb shows in-frame clones only, minus some. The sample has over 200,000 clones; more than 65% are singletons. What was sequenced was peripheral blood. Receptors were obtained from a middle-aged man with active or convalescent COVID-19. Each CDR3 is given with its conserved first and last residue. Fields, in order: clone size, D gene, V gene, J gene, CDR3 DNA, CDR3 protein. D genes are given only for firm matches. Size values are once, few and many counts, or a class for expanded clones, and some rows have none.

-,-,TRBV28,TRBJ1-4,TGTGCCAGCAGTTTTCCAGGTGTGGGTAAAAAACTGTTTTTT,CASSFPGVGKKLFF
-,-,TRBV5-6,TRBJ1-2,TGTGCCAGCAGCGCCCGGGGTCCGGGAGGAGGCTATGGCTACACCTTC,CASSARGPGGGYGYTF
-,TRBD1,TRBV14,TRBJ1-1,TGTGCCAGCCAACAGGGGTTGAACACTGAAGCTTTCTTT,CASQQGLNTEAFF
-,TRBD1,TRBV27,TRBJ2-7,TGTGCCAGCAGTCGACAGGGGGAAAACCCCTACGAGCAGTACTTC,CASSRQGENPYEQYF
-,TRBD2,TRBV2,TRBJ2-1,TGTGCCAGCGTACTACTAGCGGGGGGCCCTAATGAGCAGTTCTTC,CASVLLAGGPNEQFF
-,TRBD2,TRBV3-1/TRBV3-2,TRBJ2-1,TGTGCCAGCAGCCACCCAGCGGGGGGCCCCGTCTTC,CASSHPAGGPVF
-,TRBD1,TRBV5-4,TRBJ1-6,TGTGCCAGCAGCGGACCCGGGACAGGGGACTCACCCCTCCACTTT,CASSGPGTGDSPLHF
-,-,TRBV3-1/TRBV3-2,TRBJ1-2,TGTGCCAGCAGCCAAGTAGCAGGGTCGACCTATGGCTACACCTTC,CASSQVAGSTYGYTF
-,-,TRBV15,TRBJ1-2,TGTGCCACCAGCAGAGATAGGACACCTAACTATGGCTACACCTTC,CATSRDRTPNYGYTF
once,TRBD1,TRBV19,TRBJ1-1,TGTGCCAGTAGTCCAACCTCGTTAGGGGGCAACACTGAAGCTTTCTTT,CASSPTSLGGNTEAFF
-,TRBD2,TRBV30,TRBJ2-3,TGTGCCTGGAGTCCCGGACTAGCGGGGGGGGGAGATACGCAGTATTTT,CAWSPGLAGGGDTQYF
-,-,TRBV5-5,TRBJ1-1,TGTGCCAGCAGCTTGGGGGCTGGGACTGAAGCTTTCTTT,CASSLGAGTEAFF
once,-,TRBV5-4,TRBJ1-6,TGTGCCAGCAGCTTTAAAGAGCCGAATTCACCCCTCCACTTT,CASSFKEPNSPLHF
-,TRBD1,TRBV7-9,TRBJ2-6,TGTGCCAGCAGCCCCTGGACAGGGAAGATGGGGGCCAACGTTCTGACTTTC,CASSPWTGKMGANVLTF
-,TRBD1,TRBV4-2,TRBJ1-1,TGTGCCAGCAGCCCCGGGACAGAGAACACTGAAGCTTTCTTT,CASSPGTENTEAFF
-,TRBD2,TRBV10-2,TRBJ2-5,TGCGCCAGCAGACCGGGACTAGCGGGAAAAGAGACCCAGTACTTC,CASRPGLAGKETQYF
once,-,TRBV28,TRBJ2-1,TGTGCCAGCAGTTTGGTCCGCAACGGCGGTGAGCAGTTCTTC,CASSLVRNGGEQFF
-,-,TRBV19,TRBJ2-7,TGTGCCAGTAGTATATCTCAGGGATCCTACGAGCAGTACTTC,CASSISQGSYEQYF
-,TRBD1,TRBV4-3,TRBJ1-2,TGCGCCAGCAGCCAAGAGCCGGGACAGGGGGGACGCTTC,CASSQEPGQGGRF
-,-,TRBV5-4,TRBJ1-2,TGTGCCAGCAGCTTGGAATGGGGCAGGGACTATGGCTACACCTTC,CASSLEWGRDYGYTF
-,-,TRBV6-5,TRBJ1-5,TGTGCCAGCAGTTCAGGGGTTGGGCCCCAGCATTTT,CASSSGVGPQHF
once,-,TRBV11-3,TRBJ2-5,TGTGCCAGCAGCTTCCCCCCTTGGCGGGCGAAATCCGAAGAGACCCAGTACTTC,CASSFPPWRAKSEETQYF
-,-,TRBV12-3/TRBV12-4,TRBJ1-1,TGTGCCAGCAGCCTTACAGAGAACACTGAAGCTTTCTTT,CASSLTENTEAFF